Below are 30 T cell receptor beta chains sequenced from a single sample in a study of T-cell memory formation after mild COVID-19. From the 5' RACE reads, TCRdb called clonotypes with MiXCR, one entry per CDR3 protein. There are some 350,000 distinct CDR3 sequences in the sample; around a sixth occur only once, and approximately 20% lies in the top ten. The source material was PBMCs or a T cell subset sorted from them (not recorded which). These receptors came from a man younger than 35 who had mild COVID-19 (a few samples of this study predate the infection). Cell type and time point are not known.

In this sample, this clonotype turned up a few times. This rearrangement joins TRBV5-1 to TRBJ2-2; 7 bases agree with TRBD1. CDR3 length: 14 residues. Germline CDR1 SGHRS, CDR2 YFSETQ. Trimming removed 4 bases from V and 6 bases from J; junction bases left unmatched: 6. The DNA of the CDR3 is TGCGCCAGCAGCCCTGACAGGGTCCCCGGGGAGCTGTTTTTT. This translates into CASSPDRVPGELFF. Supplemented by reference TRBV5-1 and TRBJ2-2, the full variable domain reads KAGVTQTPRYLIKTRGQQVTLSCSPISGHRSVSWYQQTPGQGLQFLFEYFSETQRNKGNFPGRFSGRQFSNSRSEMNVSTLELGDSALYLCASSPDRVPGELFFGEGSRLTVL.

The sample holds a few counts of this clonotype. The chain links TRBV4-3 to TRBJ1-4, with a tentative D call TRBD1 (6 bases). Germline V CDR1 and CDR2: LGHNA, YSLEER. The V gene lost 2 bases and the J gene lost 0 bases, with 10 bases spanning the gap. There are 16 residues in the CDR3. The CDR3 sequence: CASSQRPGATNEKLFF. For the CDR3, the DNA is TGCGCCAGCAGCCAACGCCCAGGGGCAACTAATGAAAAACTGTTTTTT.

This clonotype occurred a few times. The V call is TRBV5-1, the J call TRBJ2-5, with D perhaps matching TRBD2 (6 bases). The CDR3 length is 15 residues. The V end was cut by 0 bases, the J end by 5 bases, with 14 bases between. Germline assignment: CDR1 SGHRS and CDR2 YFSETQ. CDR3 sequence reads: CASSLDPGEWETQYF. DNA of the CDR3: TGCGCCAGCAGCTTGGATCCGGGAGAATGGGAGACCCAGTACTTC.

The rearrangement joins TRBV2 to TRBJ1-1; D uncertain. CDR3 length: 14 residues. V was pared by 6 bases and J by 2 bases, with 13 bases between. CDR1 is SNHLY and CDR2 is FYNNEI in the germline V gene. The CDR3 sequence is CASSLLRGNTEAFF. The DNA of the CDR3 is TGTGCCAGCAGCCTACTTCGGGGAAACACTGAAGCTTTCTTT.

In its sample, this clonotype was seen a few times. This rearrangement joins TRBV5-1 to TRBJ2-3; TRBD2 agrees at 7 bases. V gave up 2 bases and J gave up 2 bases; unmatched junction bases: 8. Per the germline V gene, CDR1 is SGHRS and CDR2 is YFSETQ. CDR3 length: 16 residues. CDR3 sequence reads: CASSFMSGVTTDTQYF. CDR3 coding DNA: TGCGCCAGCAGCTTTATGAGCGGGGTAACCACAGATACGCAGTATTTT.

This clonotype was observed a few times. The chain employs TRBV28 and TRBJ1-3; D not certain. The CDR3 spans 12 residues. Trimming pared 10 bases from V and 0 bases from J, leaving 7 bases between. CDR1 and CDR2 from the germline V gene are MDHEN and SYDVKM. DNA of the CDR3: TGTGCCACCTCGGGCTCTGGAAACACCATATATTTT. Its protein product is CATSGSGNTIYF.

V gene TRBV6-1 combines with J gene TRBJ2-2; maybe TRBD2 (5 bases). Germline CDR1 and CDR2: MNHNS and SASEGT. The V gene lost 7 bases and the J gene lost 2 bases, with 17 bases spanning the gap. The length of the CDR3 is 16 residues. CDR3 amino acids: CASTPPSFGNTGELFF. DNA of the CDR3: TGTGCCAGCACCCCTCCTAGCTTTGGCAACACCGGGGAGCTGTTTTTT.

J is TRBJ1-6 and V is TRBV5-1; 7 bases line up with TRBD1. The V segment lost 5 bases and the J segment 10 bases; nucleotides outside the gene matches: 3. The CDR3 has 12 residues. Per the germline V gene, CDR1 is SGHRS and CDR2 is YFSETQ. CDR3 in amino acids: CASRQGDSPLHF. CDR3 nucleotide sequence: TGCGCCAGCAGGCAGGGGGACTCACCCCTCCACTTT.

This clonotype was observed a handful of times. The rearrangement uses TRBV7-9 and TRBJ2-3; a possible D gene is TRBD2 (6 bases). This CDR3 spans 20 amino acids. V was trimmed by 5 bases and J by 1 base, leaving 28 bases between them. CDR1 and CDR2 (germline): SEHNR, FQNEAQ (reference sequence). This chain's CDR3 is CASSQPPPPRGRQGTDTQYF. CDR3 bases: TGTGCCAGCAGCCAACCCCCTCCACCGCGGGGCCGTCAGGGCACAGATACGCAGTATTTT.

This clonotype was seen a few times. This chain connects TRBV5-4 to TRBJ1-1; D is undetermined. Germline V gene lookup returns CDR1 SGHNT and CDR2 YYREEE (reference sequence). V lost 5 bases and J lost 3, with 14 bases in between. This CDR3 contains 14 residues. The CDR3 reads CASSQGRTDTEAFF. The CDR3 DNA reads TGTGCCAGCAGTCAAGGACGTACGGACACTGAAGCTTTCTTT.

The table lists this clonotype with many counts. The V call is TRBV18, the J call TRBJ2-7; TRBD1 matches at 7 bases. Germline CDR1 reads KGHSH; CDR2 reads LQKENI. CDR3 length: 16 residues. With V trimmed by 3 bases and J by 4 bases, 12 bases remained unmatched. Here the CDR3 reads CASSPAGTGALYEQYV. The CDR3 region has the DNA TGTGCCAGCTCACCCGCCGGAACAGGGGCCTTGTACGAGCAGTACGTC.

This clonotype was counted between two and nine times. J is TRBJ2-6 and V is TRBV5-1; TRBD1 matches at 8 bases. Germline loops: CDR1 SGHRS, CDR2 YFSETQ. The CDR3 is 18 amino acids. V dropped 0 bases and J dropped 0; count of bases not matched to a gene: 5. The CDR3 sequence: CASSLDPTGGSGANVLTF. The CDR3 DNA follows: TGCGCCAGCAGCTTGGACCCTACAGGGGGCTCTGGGGCCAACGTCCTGACTTTC. The complete variable domain, with remaining parts taken from reference TRBV5-1 and TRBJ2-6, reads KAGVTQTPRYLIKTRGQQVTLSCSPISGHRSVSWYQQTPGQGLQFLFEYFSETQRNKGNFPGRFSGRQFSNSRSEMNVSTLELGDSALYLCASSLDPTGGSGANVLTFGAGSRLTVL.

A few counts support this clonotype. The chain has TRBV20-1 and TRBJ2-7; possibly TRBD1 for D (6 bases). Germline CDR1 and CDR2: DFQATT and SNEGSKA (reference sequence). CDR3 length equals 15 residues. The V gene lost 2 bases and the J gene lost 1 base, with 15 bases spanning the gap. CDR3 nucleotide sequence: TGCAGTGCTAGACGGGACACCCCCGGGTCCTACGAGCAGTACGTC. Amino acid sequence: CSARRDTPGSYEQYV.

The V call is TRBV4-3, the J call TRBJ1-6; D is undetermined. CDR1 is LGHNA, CDR2 YSLEER, per germline. The CDR3 consists of 15 residues. Trimming removed 3 bases at V and 0 bases at J, with 6 bases between. CDR3 sequence: CASSQRISYNSPLHF. The CDR3 DNA sequence: TGCGCCAGCAGCCAGAGGATCTCCTATAATTCACCCCTCCACTTT.

The chain employs TRBV20-1 and TRBJ2-7, with a weak D call TRBD1 (7 bases). Germline-derived CDR1 and CDR2 are DFQATT and SNEGSKA (reference sequence). There are 14 residues in the CDR3. V was clipped by 0 bases and J by 3 bases, with 12 bases between them. The CDR3 is CSARDLQGGYEQYV. The CDR3 DNA is TGCAGTGCTAGAGATCTCCAGGGGGGCTACGAGCAGTACGTC.

The J gene is TRBJ2-3, the V gene TRBV7-9; the D gene could be TRBD1 or TRBD2 (5 bases each). The germline gives CDR1 SEHNR, CDR2 FQNEAQ (reference sequence). Between the trimmed V and J ends, which lost 4 bases and 1 base, there was a span of 18 bases. The CDR3 is 17 amino acids. The CDR3 here is CASSSYRDVRRTDTQYF. CDR3 bases: TGTGCCAGCAGCTCATACCGGGACGTCAGACGCACAGATACGCAGTATTTT. Looking up the rest from reference TRBV7-9 and TRBJ2-3 gives the full variable domain: DTGVSQNPRHKITKRGQNVTFRCDPISEHNRLYWYRQTLGQGPEFLTYFQNEAQLEKSRLLSDRFSAERPKGSFSTLEIQRTEQGDSAMYLCASSSYRDVRRTDTQYFGPGTRLTVL.

This clonotype has ten or more counts. The chain uses TRBV30 and TRBJ2-1; a weak D match, TRBD2 (6 bases). With 2 bases removed from V and 8 bases from J, the gap between germline ends came to 22 bases. Germline V gene sequence: CDR1 GTSNPN, CDR2 SVGIG (reference sequence). The CDR3 sequence is 16 residues long. CDR3 residues: CAWSFLAPGDSHEQFF. DNA for the CDR3: TGTGCCTGGAGTTTCCTAGCCCCGGGGGATTCTCATGAGCAGTTCTTC.

This rearrangement joins TRBV18 to TRBJ2-1; D assignment may be TRBD1 or TRBD2 (5 bases each). The CDR3 contains 13 residues. V dropped 3 bases and J dropped 6 bases, with 9 bases sitting between them. CDR1 is KGHSH and CDR2 is LQKENI in the germline V gene. The CDR3 here is CASSPQGRNEQFF. Here the CDR3 DNA reads TGTGCCAGCTCACCGCAGGGACGCAATGAGCAGTTCTTC.

The chain is built from TRBV6-2 or TRBV6-3 and TRBJ1-5; TRBD1 matches 7 bases. Germline loops: CDR1 MNHEY, CDR2 SVGEGT. The CDR3 has 15 amino acids. V lost 3 bases to trimming and J lost 5 bases; unmatched junction nucleotides: 7. CDR3 nucleotide sequence: TGTGCCAGCAGTTATGCGGGACAGCCGCATCAGCCCCAGCATTTT. The encoded protein is CASSYAGQPHQPQHF.

The sample holds many counts of this clonotype. The J gene is TRBJ1-1, the V gene TRBV7-2; 8 positions match TRBD1. Germline CDR1 SGHTA, CDR2 FQGNSA. V trimming: 5 bases; J trimming: 5 bases; junction bases outside the gene matches: 19. The CDR3 covers 18 residues. The CDR3 DNA is TGTGCCAGCAGCCCCCGCCGGACAGGGAATGAATGGAGGACTGAAGCTTTCTTT. Its translation is CASSPRRTGNEWRTEAFF.

The chain has TRBV6-2 or TRBV6-3 and TRBJ2-7, with D unresolved. The CDR3 spans 13 residues. V was trimmed by 7 bases and J by 2 bases, leaving 12 bases between them. Per germline, CDR1 MNHEY and CDR2 SVGEGT. CDR3: CASNARSTYEQYV. CDR3 nucleotide sequence: TGTGCCAGCAATGCCAGGTCCACCTACGAGCAGTACGTC.

This chain links TRBV12-2 with TRBJ1-5; TRBD1, the table's D call, was not compared with the DNA. TRBV12-2 is a recognized pseudogene. This CDR3 is built from 15 residues. The CDR3 spells CASRLDRPGNQPQHF. The CDR3 region has the DNA TGTGCAAGTCGTCTTGACAGGCCTGGCAATCAGCCCCAGCATTTT.

V and J are TRBV12-3 or TRBV12-4 and TRBJ1-1; TRBD1 matches at 7 bases. J lost 7 bases, V lost 5 bases, and 4 bases had no gene match. The CDR3 is made up of 12 amino acids. For the CDR3, the DNA is TGTGCCAGCAGTGTCGGGACAGATGAAGCTTTCTTT. Translation: CASSVGTDEAFF.

The rearrangement joins TRBV4-2 to TRBJ2-7; 7 bases align to TRBD2. With V trimmed by 3 bases and J by 1 base, 6 bases remained unmatched. Germline V gene lookup returns CDR1 LGHNA and CDR2 YNFKEQ. The CDR3 is 15 residues long. As DNA, the CDR3 is TGTGCCAGCAGCCAGGTGTGGGGGGGTTCCTACGAGCAGTACTTC. Amino acid sequence: CASSQVWGGSYEQYF.

The rearrangement uses TRBV6-2 or TRBV6-3 and TRBJ2-1; 7 nucleotides line up with TRBD1. Unmatched junction bases numbered 9, after V lost 6 bases and J lost 4 bases. Germline loops: CDR1 MNHEY, CDR2 SVGEGT. CDR3 length: 15 amino acids. The CDR3 nucleotides are TGTGCCAGCAGGGGACCGGGACAGAGTTACAATGAGCAGTTCTTC. Its translation: CASRGPGQSYNEQFF.

This chain connects TRBV4-2 to TRBJ1-2; D gene uncertain. From germline, CDR1 is LGHNA and CDR2 YNFKEQ. The V end was cut by 1 base, the J end by 4 bases, with 1 base between. The CDR3 runs to 11 residues. The DNA for the CDR3 is TGTGCCAGCAGCCAAGCCTATGGCTACACCTTC. The encoded protein is CASSQAYGYTF.

This clonotype has a handful of counts. This chain links TRBV15 with TRBJ2-5; tentative D call: TRBD2 (5 bases). Trimming took off 1 base at V and 4 bases at J, with 7 bases between the two ends. CDR3 length: 13 residues. Germline CDR1 LNHNV, CDR2 YYDKDF (reference sequence). In DNA form, the CDR3 reads TGTGCCACCAGCAGAGGAGGGTTAGAGACCCAGTACTTC. The encoded protein is CATSRGGLETQYF.

This clonotype has ten or more counts. V is TRBV6-5 and J is TRBJ1-4; D possibly corresponds to TRBD1 (6 bases). The V end lost 0 bases, the J end lost 8 bases, and 22 bases lay between the germline ends. CDR1 is MNHEY and CDR2 is SVGAGI in the germline V gene. This CDR3 is 18 amino acids long. CDR3 protein: CASSYSFISVRDMEKLFF. The DNA for the CDR3 is TGTGCCAGCAGTTACTCGTTCATTAGTGTACGGGACATGGAAAAACTGTTTTTT.

This clonotype was seen only a few times. The chain has TRBV4-1 and TRBJ1-1; TRBD1 is a possible D gene (5 bases). This CDR3 is 16 amino acids long. Germline lookup yields CDR1 MGHRA and CDR2 YSYEKL. V was cut by 3 bases and J by 3 bases, with 17 bases left in between. CDR3 bases: TGCGCCAGCAGCCAGCAAACAGGACTTCGGGACACTGAAGCTTTCTTT. The encoded protein is CASSQQTGLRDTEAFF.

This clonotype showed up just a few times. J is TRBJ2-7 and V is TRBV28; TRBD2 aligns across 8 bases. Germline V gene lookup returns CDR1 MDHEN and CDR2 SYDVKM. CDR3 length: 15 residues. The ends lost 5 bases at V and 2 bases at J; junction bases unmatched: 8. The CDR3 DNA sequence: TGTGCCAGCAGTCCATGGGCGGGGGGCACCTACGAGCAGTACTTC. Translation: CASSPWAGGTYEQYF.